The clone carrying this TCR beta chain occurred once. Its antigen remains unknown. The PCR ran on 60 Vbeta and 13 Jbeta primers. Sequencing used immunoSEQ multiplex PCR; TCRdb keeps in-frame clones, though not all of them. This table has some 220,000 clones, about 88% appearing once. This sample stems from a study of cytomegalovirus exposure and HLA in healthy donors. Notes on the study in general: Later work showed greater clonal expansion in HLA-associated TCR beta chains than in equally common others. Some public TCRs appeared in many individuals, while most sequences were rare. Certain sequence variants were highly shared and formed a cluster, and this cluster was likely a sequencing artifact.

CDR1 is SGHAT, CDR2 FQNNGV, per germline. V was cut by 2 bases and J by 1 base, with 12 bases left in between. This CDR3 comprises 15 residues. This TCR was sampled from a girl aged 2 to 9 in good health and CMV-seronegative. Specimen: PBMCs. This sequence joins TRBV11-2 and TRBJ2-7; D ambiguous. Here the CDR3 DNA reads TGTGCCAGCAGCTTAATAAGTTACAGTTCCTACGAGCAGTACTTC. Translated: CASSLISYSSYEQYF.